The entry that follows covers one TCR beta chain sequence. Original analysis: Nucleated cell number was recorded as an estimate derived from reference gene primer amplification. TCRdb's table, derived via immunoSEQ multiplex PCR, lists solely in-frame clones and lacks some. The D gene and trimming were derived from the DNA, and the V and J assignments and clone size from that table. The repertoire holds 210,000 or so clones, with 85% to 90% as singletons. The CDR3 sequence is 14 residues long. The V and J ends lost 3 bases and 4 bases respectively, with 12 bases between them. The germline V gene encodes CDR1 KGHSH and CDR2 LQKENI. The sample originates from a study of blood T cell repertoires in COVID-19. Study-wide background: There were acute and convalescent COVID-19 samples, and they came from the United States, Italy and Spain. PBMCs, B-cell-depleted T cells, or T cells provided the cDNA or gDNA that made up the material.

Sequencing input: peripheral blood. The V and J genes are TRBV18 and TRBJ2-5, with D possibly being TRBD2 (6 bases). This clonotype was obtained from a woman in her forties or fifties with acute or convalescent COVID-19. This chain's CDR3 is CASSPRFGGETQYF. The DNA of the CDR3 is TGTGCCAGCTCACCTAGGTTCGGGGGAGAGACCCAGTACTTC. Based on the CDR3 plus reference TRBV18 and TRBJ2-5, the full variable domain is NAGVMQNPRHLVRRRGQEARLRCSPMKGHSHVYWYRQLPEEGLKFMVYLQKENIIDESGMPKERFSAEFPKEGPSILRIQQVVRGDSAAYFCASSPRFGGETQYFGPGTRLLVL.